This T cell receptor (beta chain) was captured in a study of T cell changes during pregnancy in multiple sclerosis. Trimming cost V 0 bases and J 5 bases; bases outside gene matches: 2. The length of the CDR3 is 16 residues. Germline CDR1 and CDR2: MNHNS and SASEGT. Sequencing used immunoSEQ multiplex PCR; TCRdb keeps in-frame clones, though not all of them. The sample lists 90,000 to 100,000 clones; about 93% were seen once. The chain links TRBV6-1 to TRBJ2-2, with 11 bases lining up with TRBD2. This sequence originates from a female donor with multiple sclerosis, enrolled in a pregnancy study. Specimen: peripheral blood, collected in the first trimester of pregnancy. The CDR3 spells CASSEASGGATGELFF. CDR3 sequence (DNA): TGTGCCAGCAGTGAAGCTAGCGGGGGGGCGACCGGGGAGCTGTTTTTT.